The rows below give T cell receptor beta chains drawn from one sample of a study of blood T cell repertoires in COVID-19. Method: immunoSEQ multiplex PCR; TCRdb's copy keeps in-frame clones and lacks some. Of a few hundred thousand clones listed, approximately 85% are singletons. What was sequenced was peripheral blood. These receptors were taken from a human donor with COVID-19, enrolled during active disease. The donor label of this sample is uncertain. Each CDR3 is given with its conserved first and last residue. The D gene is left open where the match is weak. Only some rows state a clone size, as once, few, many or a class for expanded clones.

d_gene,abundance,v_gene,j_gene,CDR3aa,CDR3nt
NA,NA,TRBV19,TRBJ1-5,CASNLRGGGNQPQHF,TGTGCCAGTAACCTAAGAGGGGGAGGCAATCAGCCCCAGCATTTT
TRBD2,NA,TRBV7-8,TRBJ2-2,CASSLTPTSRSRELFF,TGTGCCAGCAGCTTAACTCCGACTAGCCGGTCCAGGGAGCTGTTTTTT
NA,NA,TRBV2,TRBJ2-3,CANRPGGAADTQYF,TGTGCCAACCGTCCGGGGGGCGCCGCAGATACGCAGTATTTT
NA,NA,TRBV24-1,TRBJ1-5,CATSDGQDNQPQHF,TGTGCCACCAGTGACGGACAAGACAATCAGCCCCAGCATTTT
TRBD1,NA,TRBV14,TRBJ2-2,CASSGGTGRTGELFF,TGTGCCAGCAGCGGAGGGACAGGGCGCACCGGGGAGCTGTTTTTT
TRBD1,few,TRBV11-2,TRBJ2-5,CASSLGQGQGGETQYF,TGTGCCAGCAGCTTAGGACAGGGACAGGGCGGAGAGACCCAGTACTTC
NA,NA,TRBV6-2/TRBV6-3,TRBJ2-7,CASSYSNTGTDEQYF,TGTGCCAGCAGTTACTCGAATACAGGAACGGACGAGCAGTACTTC
TRBD2,NA,TRBV5-6,TRBJ2-3,CASSFLTSPTDTQYF,TGTGCCAGCAGCTTCTTGACTAGCCCCACAGATACGCAGTATTTT
TRBD2,NA,TRBV7-7,TRBJ2-5,CASSLGLASEETQYF,TGTGCTAGCAGCTTAGGACTAGCGAGTGAAGAGACCCAGTACTTC
NA,few,TRBV30,TRBJ1-4,CAWSVISVATNEKLFF,TGTGCCTGGAGTGTAATCAGCGTTGCAACTAATGAAAAACTGTTTTTT
NA,NA,TRBV27,TRBJ1-2,CASGQANGYTF,TGTGCCAGCGGGCAGGCGAATGGCTACACCTTC
TRBD1,NA,TRBV27,TRBJ1-2,CASSLSRQGLSYTF,TGTGCCAGCAGTTTATCGCGACAGGGGCTTAGCTACACCTTC
TRBD2,NA,TRBV6-1,TRBJ2-2,CASSDPRGGTGELFF,TGTGCCAGCAGTGACCCACGGGGGGGGACCGGGGAGCTGTTTTTT
NA,NA,TRBV6-5,TRBJ1-2,CASSFGGPKGGYTF,TGTGCCAGCAGTTTTGGGGGCCCAAAGGGTGGCTACACCTTC
NA,NA,TRBV28,TRBJ1-4,CASRFGTRSLRGRNEKLFF,TGTGCCAGCCGGTTTGGGACACGAAGCTTAAGGGGTAGAAATGAAAAACTGTTTTTT
NA,NA,TRBV19,TRBJ2-2,CASSTDRNTGELFF,TGTGCCAGTAGTACGGACAGAAACACCGGGGAGCTGTTTTTT
TRBD2,NA,TRBV3-1/TRBV3-2,TRBJ2-2,CASSQAGREGQSAGELFF,TGTGCCAGCAGCCAAGCTGGGCGGGAGGGCCAAAGTGCCGGGGAGCTGTTTTTT
TRBD1,NA,TRBV11-2,TRBJ1-2,CASSLGTVGPYGYTF,TGTGCCAGCAGCTTGGGGACAGTAGGCCCCTATGGCTACACCTTC
TRBD1,NA,TRBV19,TRBJ1-1,CASSSDRGVTYTEAFF,TGTGCCAGTAGTTCTGACAGGGGAGTTACGTACACTGAAGCTTTCTTT
NA,once,TRBV20-1,TRBJ2-1,CSARYLNEQFF,TGCAGTGCTAGATATCTCAATGAGCAGTTCTTC
NA,NA,TRBV6-5,TRBJ1-1,CSHLGYLNTEAFF,TGTTCTCACCTGGGCTACTTGAACACTGAAGCTTTCTTT
NA,NA,TRBV7-8,TRBJ1-6,CASSLADSPLHF,TGTGCCAGCAGCTTAGCCGATTCACCCCTCCACTTT
NA,NA,TRBV9,TRBJ1-1,CASSASQGGPGWNTEAFF,TGTGCCAGCAGCGCAAGTCAGGGTGGCCCTGGTTGGAACACTGAAGCTTTCTTT
NA,NA,TRBV3-1/TRBV3-2,TRBJ1-2,CASSHAGTNNYGYTF,TGTGCCAGCAGCCACGCGGGGACGAATAACTATGGCTACACCTTC
TRBD2,NA,TRBV28,TRBJ2-7,CASTASGTSYEQYF,TGTGCCAGCACGGCTAGCGGGACCTCCTACGAGCAGTACTTC